Listed below are T cell receptor beta chains from one sample, sequenced in a study of T cells after yellow fever vaccination. TCRdb analysed the 5' RACE reads with MiXCR anew, one entry per CDR3 protein. The sample lists 300,000 or so distinct CDR3 sequences; approximately 8% were seen once. Sequencing used PBMCs, obtained roughly 45 days after the first yellow fever vaccination. The receptors were gathered from a man in his late teens or twenties who received the YFV17D yellow fever vaccine. Each CDR3 is given with its conserved first and last residue. The order of the fields is V gene, J gene, clone size, D gene, CDR3 protein, CDR3 DNA. The D gene is left open where the match is weak. Size tells how often a clone was seen (once, few, many) or the class of an expanded clone, and some rows leave it out.

TRBV27	TRBJ2-6	many	-	CASSSISSGANVLTF	TGTGCCAGCAGTTCAATAAGCTCTGGGGCCAACGTCCTGACTTTC
TRBV5-1	TRBJ2-7	few	TRBD2	CASSSLGLKLYEQYF	TGCGCCAGCAGCTCGCTGGGACTAAAACTCTACGAGCAGTACTTC
TRBV12-3/TRBV12-4	TRBJ2-3	-	TRBD2	CASSGGTSGTDTQYF	TGTGCCAGCAGTGGGGGGACTAGCGGAACAGATACGCAGTATTTT
TRBV7-2	TRBJ1-2	-	-	CASSLGRTYGYTF	TGTGCCAGCAGCTTAGGCCGGACTTATGGCTACACCTTC
TRBV4-1	TRBJ2-7	-	TRBD1	CASSQRTGSYEQYF	TGCGCCAGCAGCCAGAGGACAGGGTCCTACGAGCAGTACTTC
TRBV20-1	TRBJ2-1	few	-	CSAGYGGAEQFF	TGCAGTGCTGGGTACGGGGGAGCTGAGCAGTTCTTC
TRBV10-3	TRBJ2-3	-	-	CAISREADTQYF	TGTGCCATCAGTCGTGAGGCAGATACGCAGTATTTT
TRBV4-3	TRBJ1-4	few	-	CASSQSGREKLFF	TGCGCCAGCAGCCAATCCGGCAGGGAAAAACTGTTTTTT
TRBV2	TRBJ2-2	-	-	CASRATGTRNTGELFF	TGTGCCAGCAGAGCTACCGGGACACGTAACACCGGGGAGCTGTTTTTT
TRBV7-9	TRBJ1-1	-	-	CASSSGTEAFF	TGTGCCAGCAGCAGCGGCACTGAAGCTTTCTTT
TRBV7-3	TRBJ2-3	-	TRBD2	CASSTNLAGGPDTQYF	TGTGCCAGCAGCACAAACCTAGCGGGGGGACCAGATACGCAGTATTTT
TRBV6-1	TRBJ2-3	few	-	CASSRLQGTTDTQYF	TGTGCCAGCAGCCGACTACAGGGAACGACAGATACGCAGTATTTT
TRBV20-1	TRBJ1-1	few	-	CSARDRLGGGTEAFF	TGCAGTGCTAGAGATCGCCTGGGAGGCGGCACTGAAGCTTTCTTT
TRBV4-1	TRBJ1-1	few	-	CASSQAVFRSNTEAFF	TGCGCCAGCAGCCAAGCAGTCTTCAGGTCGAACACTGAAGCTTTCTTT
TRBV10-3	TRBJ2-3	few	-	CAIQLQGTSTDTQYF	TGTGCCATCCAACTGCAGGGTACTAGCACAGATACGCAGTATTTT